The rows below give T cell receptor beta chains drawn from one sample of a study of T-cell memory formation after mild COVID-19. TCRdb re-derived calls from the 5' RACE reads in MiXCR, one entry per CDR3 protein. The sample yields about 360,000 distinct CDR3 sequences, about an eighth seen once. Sequencing input: PBMCs or a T cell subset sorted from them (not recorded which). The receptor set was obtained from a man aged 18 to 35 who had mild COVID-19 (a few samples of this study predate the infection). Cell type and time point are not known. The CDR3 runs from the conserved cysteine through the conserved F or W. Each record gives: D gene, clone size, V gene, J gene, CDR3 protein, CDR3 DNA. The D gene is left open where the match is weak. Part of the rows lack a size; the others show once, few, many or a class for expanded clones.

>.|few|TRBV5-1|TRBJ2-5
CASSPPKETQYF
TGCGCCAGCAGCCCCCCCAAGGAGACCCAGTACTTC
>TRBD2|few|TRBV6-6|TRBJ2-1
CASSHRWGGNGEQFF
TGTGCCAGCAGTCACCGTTGGGGGGGGAACGGTGAGCAGTTCTTC
>.|few|TRBV29-1|TRBJ1-1
CSVPFGYQNTEAFF
TGCAGCGTGCCCTTTGGCTACCAGAACACTGAAGCTTTCTTT
>.|many|TRBV29-1|TRBJ2-7
CSVVGGHTYEQYF
TGCAGCGTTGTGGGGGGGCATACCTACGAGCAGTACTTC
>.|few|TRBV20-1|TRBJ1-2
CSASHQGPQANYGYTF
TGCAGTGCTAGTCATCAGGGGCCGCAAGCTAACTATGGCTACACCTTC
>.|many|TRBV21-1|TRBJ2-7
CASSKGYF
TGTGCCAGCAGCAAAGGGTACTTC
>.|many|TRBV7-2|TRBJ2-4
CASSLVGGAKNIQYF
TGTGCCAGCAGCTTAGTAGGCGGCGCCAAAAACATTCAGTACTTC
>TRBD1|few|TRBV24-1|TRBJ2-1
CATSAGGSFNEQFF
TGTGCCACGAGCGCAGGGGGCTCCTTCAATGAGCAGTTCTTC
>.|.|TRBV20-1|TRBJ2-7
CSFSRPELYEQYF
TGCAGTTTCAGCCGTCCGGAGCTCTACGAGCAGTACTTC
>.|.|TRBV29-1|TRBJ1-1
CSVDVFGTEAFF
TGCAGCGTGGACGTTTTCGGAACTGAAGCTTTCTTT
>.|many|TRBV24-1|TRBJ2-1
CAAGRGGRNEQFF
TGTGCCGCCGGCAGGGGAGGTCGAAATGAGCAGTTCTTC
>.|few|TRBV5-5|TRBJ2-1
CASRLVSYNEQFF
TGTGCCAGCAGACTAGTCTCCTACAATGAGCAGTTCTTC
>TRBD2|.|TRBV5-4|TRBJ2-3
CASSLAGGLKDTQYF
TGTGCCAGCAGCCTAGCGGGGGGGCTTAAAGATACGCAGTATTTT
>.|few|TRBV28|TRBJ1-6
CASSPPPTSYNSPLHF
TGTGCCAGCAGTCCTCCCCCGACCTCCTATAATTCACCCCTCCACTTT
>TRBD1|.|TRBV6-2/TRBV6-3|TRBJ1-2
CASSYPGTANYGYTF
TGTGCCAGCAGTTACCCCGGGACAGCTAACTATGGCTACACCTTC
>TRBD1|few|TRBV5-1|TRBJ1-2
CASSLEGGTGGSGYTF
TGCGCCAGCAGCTTGGAAGGGGGGACAGGGGGTTCTGGCTACACCTTC
>.|.|TRBV7-2|TRBJ1-2
CASSLVNLDYGYTF
TGTGCCAGCAGCTTAGTTAACTTGGATTATGGCTACACCTTC
>.|few|TRBV30|TRBJ2-2
CAWSVYRQNTGELFF
TGTGCCTGGAGTGTATATAGGCAGAACACCGGGGAGCTGTTTTTT
>TRBD2|.|TRBV20-1|TRBJ2-1
CSATSGSGASSYNEQFF
TGCAGTGCCACCTCAGGGAGCGGGGCTAGCTCCTACAATGAGCAGTTCTTC
>TRBD1|.|TRBV9|TRBJ2-2
CASSPRGTGTTGELFF
TGTGCCAGCAGCCCTAGGGGGACAGGGACCACCGGGGAGCTGTTTTTT
>.|.|TRBV20-1|TRBJ1-2
CSAPHTANYGYTF
TGCAGTGCACCACACACGGCTAACTATGGCTACACCTTC
>.|.|TRBV6-5|TRBJ2-3
CASSYLKADTQYF
TGTGCCAGCAGTTACTTAAAGGCAGATACGCAGTATTTT
>TRBD2|few|TRBV6-2/TRBV6-3|TRBJ2-1
CASSTPTSGGFSQFF
TGTGCCAGCAGTACTCCAACTAGCGGGGGCTTCTCGCAGTTCTTC
>.|few|TRBV7-9|TRBJ1-3
CASSNPGNSGNTIYF
TGTGCCAGCAGCAACCCCGGGAACTCTGGAAACACCATATATTTT
>.|.|TRBV6-2/TRBV6-3|TRBJ2-1
CASSYGYNEQFF
TGTGCCAGCAGTTATGGTTACAATGAGCAGTTCTTC
>TRBD1|once|TRBV5-1|TRBJ1-2
CASSLPGTGVDYGYTF
TGCGCCAGCAGCTTACCCGGGACAGGGGTGGACTATGGCTACACCTTC
>.|.|TRBV5-6|TRBJ1-2
CASSSDGGYGYTF
TGTGCCAGCAGCTCGGATGGGGGCTATGGCTACACCTTC
>.|few|TRBV20-1|TRBJ1-2
CSASQSHVGINYGYTF
TGCAGTGCTAGCCAAAGTCACGTCGGTATCAACTATGGCTACACCTTC
>.|few|TRBV12-3/TRBV12-4|TRBJ2-1
CASSWPGPNEQFF
TGTGCCAGCAGTTGGCCAGGGCCAAATGAGCAGTTCTTC
>TRBD2|.|TRBV7-3|TRBJ2-3
CASSSGGSDTQYF
TGTGCCAGCAGCTCGGGGGGGTCAGATACGCAGTATTTT
>TRBD1|few|TRBV12-3/TRBV12-4|TRBJ1-1
CATLPGGPWAFF
TGTGCCACCCTCCCAGGGGGCCCCTGGGCTTTCTTT
>TRBD1|.|TRBV6-7|TRBJ1-5
CASSPAYRGIQPQHF
TGTGCCAGCAGTCCTGCCTACAGGGGGATTCAGCCCCAGCATTTT
>.|.|TRBV5-5|TRBJ1-5
CASSLARGGQPQHF
TGTGCCAGCAGCTTGGCCCGGGGTGGTCAGCCCCAGCATTTT
>.|.|TRBV6-5|TRBJ2-5
CASSYSGSRGRETQYF
TGTGCCAGCAGTTACTCTGGGTCGAGAGGAAGGGAGACCCAGTACTTC
>.|.|TRBV6-1|TRBJ1-6
CASSQLPGPLHF
TGTGCCAGCAGTCAACTGCCGGGCCCCCTCCACTTT
>.|.|TRBV7-7|TRBJ1-1
CASSSTVNTEAFF
TGTGCTAGCAGCTCTACGGTGAACACTGAAGCTTTCTTT